This TCR beta chain was identified in a study of T cell repertoires in cytomegalovirus infection. The CDR3 runs 13 residues. V trimming: 7 bases; J trimming: 4 bases; junction bases outside the gene matches: 5. CDR1 SQVTM and CDR2 ANQGSEA come from the germline V gene. This clonotype was counted a single time. Its matching antigen is unknown. TCRdb reprocessed the reads via MiXCR and lists one record per CDR3 protein. Found here are 250,000 to 300,000 distinct CDR3 sequences, 20% to 25% of them singletons; the top ten hold roughly a fifth. Sample: cultured PBMCs, taken from culture after CMV antigen stimulation. The rearrangement uses TRBV29-1 and TRBJ2-1; 9 nucleotides align to TRBD1. The TCR comes from a human donor in good health (CMV status not recorded). Some clones in this sample may be carry-over from other donors' samples. CDR3 loop: CSALDRGYNEQFF. DNA of the CDR3: TGCAGCGCTTTGGACAGGGGTTACAATGAGCAGTTCTTC.